This entry lists 12 T cell receptor beta chains sequenced from one sample in a study of blood T cells in healthy people across ages. For the second PCR, which ran for about 7 to 12 cycles, a sample-barcoded 5' primer and a J-beta primer mix were used. TCRdb analysed the 5' RACE reads with MiXCR anew, one entry per CDR3 protein. The table lists roughly 1.5 million distinct CDR3 sequences, around 40% of them singletons. Sequencing was done on a sample of blood. The receptors were gathered from a woman under 30 in good health.

The CDR3, as DNA: TGCAGCGTTGGGCCCGGGGGGACTAATGAAAAACTGTTTTTT. It yields the protein CSVGPGGTNEKLFF. The chain links TRBV29-1 to TRBJ1-4; tentatively, D is TRBD1 (5 bases). This CDR3 region has 14 residues. The germline gives CDR1 SQVTM, CDR2 ANQGSEA. V was shortened by 4 bases and J by 2 bases, with 11 bases between the two germline ends. The variable domain in full, completed from reference TRBV29-1 and TRBJ1-4, reads SAVISQKPSRDICQRGTSLTIQCQVDSQVTMMFWYRQQPGQSLTLIATANQGSEATYESGFVIDKFPISRPNLTFSTLTVSNMSPEDSSIYLCSVGPGGTNEKLFFGSGTQLSVL.

DNA for the CDR3: TGTGCCAGCAGTTTCCTGGACCGCGGGGGCCGAACAGATACGCAGTATTTT. Encoded protein: CASSFLDRGGRTDTQYF. The chain couples TRBV27 to TRBJ2-3; possible D gene TRBD2, 7 bases. The CDR3 is 17 residues long. With 3 bases removed from V and 3 bases from J, the gap between germline ends came to 19 bases. Per the germline V gene, CDR1 is MNHEY and CDR2 is SMNVEV (reference sequence).

This chain connects TRBV18 to TRBJ1-4; D is unclear. Germline V gene lookup returns CDR1 KGHSH and CDR2 LQKENI. V dropped 2 bases and J dropped 6 bases, with 7 bases sitting between them. CDR3 length: 13 residues. CDR3 residues: CASSPGLDEKLFF. The DNA for the CDR3 is TGTGCCAGCTCACCAGGGTTGGATGAAAAACTGTTTTTT.

The chain combines TRBV6-6 with TRBJ2-1; D perhaps matches TRBD1 (6 bases). CDR3 length: 15 residues. With 6 bases removed from V and 2 bases from J, the gap between germline ends came to 14 bases. CDR1 and CDR2 (germline): MNHNY, SVGAGI (reference sequence). CDR3 region: CASRRDRSPYNEQFF. The DNA of the CDR3 is TGTGCCAGCAGACGCGACAGGTCGCCCTACAATGAGCAGTTCTTC.

The rearrangement joins TRBV20-1 to TRBJ1-3; D uncertain. Germline V gene sequence: CDR1 DFQATT, CDR2 SNEGSKA (reference sequence). The V and J ends lost 2 bases and 2 bases respectively, with 4 bases between them. This CDR3 contains 12 residues. This CDR3 reads CSARIAGNTIYF. The CDR3 DNA reads as TGCAGTGCTAGAATCGCTGGAAACACCATATATTTT.

This clonotype was detected only once. The chain recombines TRBV4-1 with TRBJ2-1; the D gene is possibly TRBD1 (5 bases). The DNA end is a closer match to TRBJ2-7, so the J assignment may be wrong. The germline V gene has CDR1 MGHRA and CDR2 YSYEKL. The CDR3 totals 18 residues. As DNA, the CDR3 is TGCGCCAGCAGCTTTCTCCCCAGTTCTCAGGGCTCCTACAATGAGCAGTACTTC. This encodes CASSFLPSSQGSYNEQYF.

This clonotype was observed a few times. This chain links TRBV4-1 with TRBJ2-7; 9 nucleotides agree with TRBD1. The CDR3 has 16 residues. CDR1 and CDR2 from the germline V gene are MGHRA and YSYEKL. V shed 1 base, J shed 3 bases, and the junction held 7 bases outside the gene matches. The DNA for the CDR3 is TGCGCCAGCAGCCAAGGAGGACAGGGGTTATACTACGAGCAGTACTTC. Protein sequence: CASSQGGQGLYYEQYF.

The table lists this clonotype with a few counts. The chain combines TRBV20-1 with TRBJ1-4; 8 nucleotides match TRBD1. Germline CDR1 DFQATT, CDR2 SNEGSKA (reference sequence). Unmatched junction bases numbered 7, after V lost 6 bases and J lost 7 bases. The CDR3 is made up of 13 amino acids. Here the CDR3 reads CSALDRGGEKLFF. CDR3 coding DNA: TGCAGTGCCCTCGACAGGGGAGGTGAAAAACTGTTTTTT.

On this clonotype itself: The germline gene is not matched at one end of the junction; a read error may be the cause. The J gene is TRBJ2-1, the V gene TRBV2; 7 bases align to TRBD1. The CDR3 length is 14 residues. Germline V gives CDR1 SNHLY, CDR2 FYNNEI. The CDR3: CASGREGGYNGQFF. The CDR3 DNA sequence: TGTGCCAGCGGAAGGGAAGGGGGCTACAATGGGCAGTTCTTC. Complete variable domain (other parts from reference TRBV2 and TRBJ2-1): EPEVTQTPSHQVTQMGQEVILRCVPISNHLYFYWYRQILGQKVEFLVSFYNNEISEKSEIFDDQFSVERPDGSNFTLKIRSTKLEDSAMYFCASGREGGYNGQFFGPGTRLTVL.

The chain joins TRBV3-1 to TRBJ2-5; 10 bases match TRBD2. This CDR3 has 18 residues. V lost 4 bases and J lost 11; bases outside the gene matches: 22. The germline CDR1 and CDR2 sequences are LGHDT and YNNKEL (reference sequence). Here the CDR3 reads CASSPFTSGALRLNEQYF. DNA for the CDR3: TGTGCCAGCAGCCCGTTCACTAGCGGGGCCCTTAGGTTGAATGAGCAGTACTTC.

This clonotype was counted ten times or more. The gene calls are TRBV29-1 and TRBJ2-5, with D unresolved. The CDR3 is 12 amino acids. Trimming pared 7 bases from V and 2 bases from J, leaving 11 bases between. Germline CDR1 is SQVTM and CDR2 is ANQGSEA. DNA for the CDR3: TGCAGCGCCAGAGTACAGCAAGAGACCCAGTACTTC. Translated: CSARVQQETQYF. Supplemented by reference TRBV29-1 and TRBJ2-5, the full variable domain reads SAVISQKPSRDICQRGTSLTIQCQVDSQVTMMFWYRQQPGQSLTLIATANQGSEATYESGFVIDKFPISRPNLTFSTLTVSNMSPEDSSIYLCSARVQQETQYFGPGTRLLVL.

This clonotype has more than one count but fewer than ten. The J gene is TRBJ2-3, the V gene TRBV12-3 or TRBV12-4; D might be TRBD1 (6 bases). Trimming stripped 6 bases from V and 2 bases from J, with 12 bases between. The length of the CDR3 is 14 residues. The CDR3 DNA is TGTGCCAGCAGACCCGGACAGTCCACAGATACGCAGTATTTT. It translates to CASRPGQSTDTQYF.